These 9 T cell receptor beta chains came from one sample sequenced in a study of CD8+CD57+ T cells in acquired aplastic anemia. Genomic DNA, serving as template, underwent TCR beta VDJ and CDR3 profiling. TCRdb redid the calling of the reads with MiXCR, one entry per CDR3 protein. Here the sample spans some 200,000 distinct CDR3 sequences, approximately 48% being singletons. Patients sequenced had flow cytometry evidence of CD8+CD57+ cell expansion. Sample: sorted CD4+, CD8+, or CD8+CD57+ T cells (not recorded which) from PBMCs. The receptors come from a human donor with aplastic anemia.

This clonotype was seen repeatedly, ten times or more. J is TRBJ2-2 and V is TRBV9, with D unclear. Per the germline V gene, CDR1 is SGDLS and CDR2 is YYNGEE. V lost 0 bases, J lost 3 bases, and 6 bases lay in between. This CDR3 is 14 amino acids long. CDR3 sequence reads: CASSVDTYTGELFF. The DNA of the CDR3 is TGTGCCAGCAGCGTAGACACTTACACCGGGGAGCTGTTTTTT.

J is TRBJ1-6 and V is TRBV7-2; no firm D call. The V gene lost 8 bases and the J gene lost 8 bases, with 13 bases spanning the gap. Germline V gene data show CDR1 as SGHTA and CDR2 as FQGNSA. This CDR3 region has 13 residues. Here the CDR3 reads CASSESGDSPLHF. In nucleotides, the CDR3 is TGTGCCAGCTCTGAGTCTGGGGATTCACCCCTCCACTTT.

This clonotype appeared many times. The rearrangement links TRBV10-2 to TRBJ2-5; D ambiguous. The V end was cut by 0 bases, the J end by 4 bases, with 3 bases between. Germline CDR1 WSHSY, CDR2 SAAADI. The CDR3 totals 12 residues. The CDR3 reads CASSESGETQYF. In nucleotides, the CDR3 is TGCGCCAGCAGTGAGTCCGGAGAGACCCAGTACTTC.

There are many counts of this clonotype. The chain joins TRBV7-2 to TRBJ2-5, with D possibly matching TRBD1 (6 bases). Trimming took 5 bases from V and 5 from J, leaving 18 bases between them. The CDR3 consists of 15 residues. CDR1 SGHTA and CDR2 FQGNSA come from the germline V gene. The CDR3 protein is CASSPTPGVMETQYF. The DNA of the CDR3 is TGTGCCAGCAGCCCCACCCCAGGGGTCATGGAGACCCAGTACTTC.

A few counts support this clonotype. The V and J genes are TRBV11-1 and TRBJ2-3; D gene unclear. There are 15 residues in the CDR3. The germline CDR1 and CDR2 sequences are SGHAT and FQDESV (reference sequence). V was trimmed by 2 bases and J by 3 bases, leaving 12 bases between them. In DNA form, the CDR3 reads TGTGCCAGCAGCTTACCAGGTTCGCTGACAGATACGCAGTATTTT. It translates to CASSLPGSLTDTQYF.

CDR3 in DNA: TGTGCCAGTAGTATCGCGAGGGCTGGCTACACCTTC. Translating gives CASSIARAGYTF. The chain employs TRBV19 and TRBJ1-2; D unresolved. The CDR3 spans 12 residues. Germline-derived CDR1 and CDR2 are LNHDA and SQIVND (reference sequence). Trimming shortened V by 3 bases and J by 7 bases, and 9 bases separated the two germline ends.

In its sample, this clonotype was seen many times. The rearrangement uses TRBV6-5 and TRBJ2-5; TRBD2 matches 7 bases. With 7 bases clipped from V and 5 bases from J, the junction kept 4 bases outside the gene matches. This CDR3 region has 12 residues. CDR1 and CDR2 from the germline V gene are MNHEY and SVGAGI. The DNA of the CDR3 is TGTGCCAGCAAACCCGGGGGGGAGACCCAGTACTTC. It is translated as CASKPGGETQYF.

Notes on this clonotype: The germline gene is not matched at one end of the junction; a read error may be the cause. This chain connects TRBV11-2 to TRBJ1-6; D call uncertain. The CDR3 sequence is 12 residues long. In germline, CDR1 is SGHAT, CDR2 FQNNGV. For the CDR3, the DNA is TGTGCTAGCAGCTTTTGGAATTCACCCCTCCACTTT. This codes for CASSFWNSPLHF.

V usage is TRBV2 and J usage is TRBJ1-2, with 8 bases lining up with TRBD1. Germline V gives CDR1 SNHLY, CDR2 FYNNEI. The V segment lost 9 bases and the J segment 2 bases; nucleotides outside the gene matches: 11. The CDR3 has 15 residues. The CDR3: CARGSGGAQNYGYTF. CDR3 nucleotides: TGTGCCAGGGGGTCAGGGGGCGCGCAAAACTATGGCTACACCTTC.